This record covers a single T cell receptor (beta chain). The V gene's germline CDR1 is MDHEN and CDR2 SYDVKM. V was pared by 2 bases and J by 6 bases, with 10 bases between. The CDR3 sequence is 13 residues long. This entry is derived from a study of blood T cell repertoires in COVID-19. Looking at the study overall: T cells, B-cell-depleted T cells, or PBMCs provided the cDNA or gDNA that served as material.

Clones were sequenced by immunoSEQ multiplex PCR, and TCRdb holds only the in-frame ones, with some missing. The sample consists of 150,000 to 200,000 clones, almost 80% of them appearing once. Each participant's cohort was designated according to participant-reported clinical history. The specimen sequenced was PBMCs or T cells enriched from blood (not recorded which). This TCR derives from a woman between 50 and 59 years old who had recovered from COVID-19. The gene calls are TRBV28 and TRBJ1-2, with a possible D match to TRBD1 (6 bases). The CDR3 region is CASSLASGDGYTF. CDR3 nucleotides: TGTGCCAGCAGTTTAGCTTCAGGGGATGGCTACACCTTC.